What follows are 32 T cell receptor beta chains derived from one specimen sequenced in a study of cytomegalovirus exposure and HLA in healthy donors. The PCR contained 60 Vbeta and 13 Jbeta primers. Method: immunoSEQ multiplex PCR; TCRdb's copy keeps in-frame clones and lacks some. The sample includes approximately 210,000 clones, 75% to 85% of them seen just once. What was sequenced was PBMCs. Receptors were obtained from a male donor in good health and CMV-seropositive.

The chain employs TRBV28 and TRBJ2-2, with 11 positions matching TRBD2. The CDR3 is 19 residues long. With V trimmed by 5 bases and J by 6 bases, 17 bases remained unmatched. Per the germline V gene, CDR1 is MDHEN and CDR2 is SYDVKM. The CDR3 DNA reads TGTGCCAGCAGTCCCCGACCAACTCTACTAGCGGGAGCCCCCGGGGAGCTGTTTTTT. Protein: CASSPRPTLLAGAPGELFF.

This clone was found a few times. The chain has TRBV6-5 and TRBJ1-1; possible D gene TRBD1, 5 bases. Germline CDR1 MNHEY, CDR2 SVGAGI. The CDR3 consists of 13 residues. Between the trimmed V and J ends, which lost 5 bases and 7 bases, there was a span of 14 bases. CDR3 DNA sequence: TGTGCCAGCAGTGCGGGGGGTCGAGATGAAGCTTTCTTT. Translating it yields CASSAGGRDEAFF.

This chain uses TRBV7-2 with TRBJ1-3; a possible D gene is TRBD1 (5 bases). The length of the CDR3 is 15 residues. Germline loops: CDR1 SGHTA, CDR2 FQGNSA. V lost 1 base and J 4 bases, leaving 11 bases between the germline ends. In nucleotides, the CDR3 is TGTGCCAGCAGCTTAGTAGGGGTAGCCGGAAACACCATATATTTT. Protein product: CASSLVGVAGNTIYF.

This rearrangement joins TRBV29-1 to TRBJ1-2; D possibly corresponds to TRBD1 (5 bases). Germline V lookup: CDR1 SQVTM, CDR2 ANQGSEA. Trimming took off 5 bases at V and 7 bases at J, with 14 bases between the two ends. The CDR3 loop spans 12 amino acids. For the CDR3, the DNA is TGCAGCGTTCCCTGGGGCGAAGGTGGCTACACCTTC. The encoded protein is CSVPWGEGGYTF. The full variable domain, with the rest looked up from reference TRBV29-1 and TRBJ1-2, is SAVISQKPSRDICQRGTSLTIQCQVDSQVTMMFWYRQQPGQSLTLIATANQGSEATYESGFVIDKFPISRPNLTFSTLTVSNMSPEDSSIYLCSVPWGEGGYTFGSGTRLTVV.

The chain employs TRBV18 and TRBJ1-6; 7 nucleotides match TRBD1. V was pared by 3 bases and J by 0 bases, with 8 bases of the junction left unmatched. The CDR3 length is 18 residues. Germline-derived CDR1 and CDR2 are KGHSH and LQKENI. The CDR3 region has the DNA TGTGCCAGCTCACCTCGGACAGGATCGAGCTCCTATAATTCACCCCTCCACTTT. Translation: CASSPRTGSSSYNSPLHF. Full variable domain (missing parts from reference TRBV18 and TRBJ1-6): NAGVMQNPRHLVRRRGQEARLRCSPMKGHSHVYWYRQLPEEGLKFMVYLQKENIIDESGMPKERFSAEFPKEGPSILRIQQVVRGDSAAYFCASSPRTGSSSYNSPLHFGNGTRLTVT.

The rearrangement links TRBV19 to TRBJ2-1; D may be TRBD2 (7 bases). This CDR3 is built from 16 residues. Trimming cost V 3 bases and J 5 bases, with 17 bases left between them. Germline CDR1 and CDR2: LNHDA and SQIVND (reference sequence). CDR3 amino acids: CASSILGGRANNEQFF. The CDR3 DNA follows: TGTGCCAGTAGTATTCTCGGGGGGCGAGCCAACAATGAGCAGTTCTTC. Complete variable domain (other parts from reference TRBV19 and TRBJ2-1): DGGITQSPKYLFRKEGQNVTLSCEQNLNHDAMYWYRQDPGQGLRLIYYSQIVNDFQKGDIAEGYSVSREKKESFPLTVTSAQKNPTAFYLCASSILGGRANNEQFFGPGTRLTVL.

This clone turned up a few times. The CDR3 DNA reads as TGTGCCAGCAGAACTCCGGGAGGCTACGAGCAGTACTTC. Protein: CASRTPGGYEQYF. The genes are TRBV6-5 and TRBJ2-7, with 7 bases matching TRBD2. The length of the CDR3 is 13 residues. In germline, CDR1 is MNHEY, CDR2 SVGAGI. V was clipped by 6 bases and J by 3 bases; unmatched bases: 5.

This clone was counted only a few times. The CDR3 here is CAWRGLAGGVTGELFF. CDR3 sequence (DNA): TGTGCCTGGAGGGGACTAGCGGGGGGTGTCACCGGGGAGCTGTTTTTT. The chain is built from TRBV30 and TRBJ2-2; 15 bases line up with TRBD2. Germline CDR1 is GTSNPN and CDR2 is SVGIG (reference sequence). The CDR3 is 16 amino acids. V trimming: 3 bases; J trimming: 4 bases; junction bases outside the gene matches: 3.

The chain carries TRBV9 and TRBJ2-1; TRBD2 might be the D (5 bases). Trimming shortened V by 0 bases and J by 4 bases, and 11 bases separated the two germline ends. The germline CDR1 and CDR2 sequences are SGDLS and YYNGEE. This CDR3 spans 15 amino acids. Here the CDR3 reads CASSVEGGLYNEQFF. Here the CDR3 DNA reads TGTGCCAGCAGCGTAGAAGGCGGGCTATACAATGAGCAGTTCTTC.

CDR3 nucleotide sequence: TGTGCCAGCAGATCACTGTCCAATCAGCCCCAGCATTTT. It codes for CASRSLSNQPQHF. V gene TRBV6-5 combines with J gene TRBJ1-5; D unclear. Germline V gives CDR1 MNHEY, CDR2 SVGAGI. The CDR3 extends over 13 amino acids. Trimming cost V 6 bases and J 3 bases, with 9 bases left between them.

A few counts support this clone. The chain has TRBV28 and TRBJ1-1; D is possibly TRBD1 (5 bases). There are 13 residues in the CDR3. V lost 7 bases and J lost 5, with 14 bases in between. CDR1 and CDR2 from the germline V gene are MDHEN and SYDVKM. The DNA for the CDR3 is TGTGCCAGCAACCTACGACAGAAGACTGAAGCTTTCTTT. Encoded protein: CASNLRQKTEAFF.

V usage is TRBV6-1 and J usage is TRBJ2-7, with TRBD2 matching over 7 bases. The CDR3 runs 14 residues. V shed 11 bases and J 6 bases; nucleotides not matched to a gene: 16. Germline V gene sequence: CDR1 MNHNS, CDR2 SASEGT. In DNA form, the CDR3 reads TGTGCCTCTGCGCGGGAGAGGTTTTTAGGCGAGCAGTACTTC. Translated: CASARERFLGEQYF.

The chain links TRBV7-9 to TRBJ2-7, with no clear D. The V and J ends lost 6 bases and 4 bases respectively, with 7 bases between them. The CDR3 spans 11 residues. Germline CDR1 reads SEHNR; CDR2 reads FQNEAQ (reference sequence). The DNA of the CDR3 is TGTGCCAGCAGTACAGAATACGAGCAGTACTTC. It specifies CASSTEYEQYF.

A single count supports this clone. The chain employs TRBV7-9 and TRBJ1-2; perhaps TRBD1 as D (6 bases). Between the trimmed V and J ends, which lost 5 bases and 6 bases, there was a span of 13 bases. The CDR3 is 13 amino acids. Per the germline V gene, CDR1 is SEHNR and CDR2 is FQNEAQ (reference sequence). The CDR3 coding sequence is TGTGCCAGCAGCCAAACAGGGTTTGATGGCTACACCTTC. Translated: CASSQTGFDGYTF.

The chain has TRBV7-8 and TRBJ2-2; 9 nucleotides line up with TRBD1. V was clipped by 5 bases and J by 4 bases; unmatched bases: 8. The CDR3 runs to 16 residues. Germline values: CDR1 SGHVS, CDR2 FQNEAQ. The CDR3 reads CASSKLQGAGTGELFF. CDR3 sequence (DNA): TGTGCCAGCAGCAAACTACAGGGGGCGGGCACCGGGGAGCTGTTTTTT.

The V gene is TRBV18, the J gene TRBJ1-1; a weak D match, TRBD1 (5 bases). Trimming took 4 bases from V and 3 from J, leaving 15 bases between them. The CDR3 is 15 amino acids. CDR1 is KGHSH and CDR2 is LQKENI in the germline V gene. The CDR3 spells CASSQGSGGDTEAFF. Written as DNA, the CDR3 is TGTGCCAGCTCACAAGGATCTGGAGGGGACACTGAAGCTTTCTTT.

This sequence joins TRBV7-9 and TRBJ1-4, with D possibly matching TRBD1 (6 bases). The V end was cut by 5 bases, the J end by 4 bases, with 20 bases between. CDR3 size: 17 residues. Germline V lookup: CDR1 SEHNR, CDR2 FQNEAQ (reference sequence). The CDR3 DNA reads TGTGCCAGCAGCCCCACCTGGGGGGGCGAAAGTAATGAAAAACTGTTTTTT. It encodes CASSPTWGGESNEKLFF.

This chain connects TRBV19 to TRBJ1-1, with D unresolved. This CDR3 has 16 amino acids. Deletions cut 7 bases from V and 0 bases from J, with 18 bases between. Germline V gives CDR1 LNHDA, CDR2 SQIVND (reference sequence). CDR3 DNA sequence: TGTGCCAGTACAACTCAGGCGCAACGAATGAACACTGAAGCTTTCTTT. As protein: CASTTQAQRMNTEAFF.

This chain links TRBV7-9 with TRBJ1-2; no clear D gene. There are 11 residues in the CDR3. The germline V gene has CDR1 SEHNR and CDR2 FQNEAQ (reference sequence). V lost 8 bases to trimming and J lost 3 bases, with 7 bases between them. The CDR3 sequence: CASAEDYGYTF. In nucleotides, the CDR3 is TGTGCCAGCGCTGAGGACTATGGCTACACCTTC.

This clone has a handful of counts. The chain couples TRBV5-1 to TRBJ2-7; possibly TRBD1 for D (5 bases). CDR3 length equals 15 residues. The V gene's germline CDR1 is SGHRS and CDR2 YFSETQ. V gave up 0 bases and J gave up 2 bases, with 12 bases separating them. CDR3 protein: CASSLGQGDTYEQYF. Here the CDR3 DNA reads TGCGCCAGCAGCTTGGGGCAGGGCGATACCTACGAGCAGTACTTC.

The V and J genes are TRBV4-3 and TRBJ2-3; D perhaps matches TRBD2 (7 bases). There are 17 residues in the CDR3. Germline V CDR1 and CDR2: LGHNA, YSLEER. The ends were cut back, 3 bases at V and 4 bases at J, with 20 bases in the middle. The CDR3 region is CASSQSSKGGASDTQYF. The CDR3 DNA reads TGCGCCAGCAGCCAGTCGTCAAAAGGGGGGGCTTCAGATACGCAGTATTTT.

The chain recombines TRBV18 with TRBJ1-1; maybe TRBD1 (6 bases). V gave up 1 base and J gave up 1 base, with 13 bases separating them. The germline gives CDR1 KGHSH, CDR2 LQKENI. The CDR3 spans 16 residues. CDR3 residues: CASSPLPGDGNTEAFF. Here the CDR3 DNA reads TGTGCCAGCTCACCACTCCCAGGGGACGGGAACACTGAAGCTTTCTTT.

The rearrangement uses TRBV28 and TRBJ2-2, with 10 bases matching TRBD1. This CDR3 is built from 12 residues. CDR1 is MDHEN and CDR2 is SYDVKM in the germline V gene. CDR3 DNA: TGTGCGGGACAGGGGTGGGCCGGGGAGCTGTTTTTT. Its protein product is CAGQGWAGELFF.

The sample holds one count of this clone. The sample has other DNA sequences that encode this CDR3 too. This rearrangement joins TRBV7-9 to TRBJ1-1; 8 bases line up with TRBD1. The J segment lost 1 base and the V segment lost 0 bases, leaving 1 base of the junction unmatched. The germline V gene has CDR1 SEHNR and CDR2 FQNEAQ (reference sequence). The CDR3 extends over 15 amino acids. The CDR3 nucleotides are TGTGCCAGCAGCTTAGCCGGACAGGGGAACACTGAAGCTTTCTTT. Translated: CASSLAGQGNTEAFF.

There are a few counts of this clone. The V gene is TRBV27, the J gene TRBJ2-7; D gene unclear. This CDR3 region has 15 residues. Trimming stripped 6 bases from V and 1 base from J, with 16 bases between. Germline-derived CDR1 and CDR2 are MNHEY and SMNVEV (reference sequence). The CDR3 reads CASRSRPAASYEQYF. The CDR3 nucleotides read TGTGCCAGCAGATCCAGACCGGCGGCTTCCTACGAGCAGTACTTC.

V usage is TRBV11-2 and J usage is TRBJ1-1; D gene ambiguous. Germline-derived CDR1 and CDR2 are SGHAT and FQNNGV. The CDR3 spans 14 residues. Deletions cut 0 bases from V and 1 base from J, with 6 bases between. The CDR3 bases are TGTGCCAGCAGCTTAGATCACGGGAACACTGAAGCTTTCTTT. Translated, it gives CASSLDHGNTEAFF.

This chain links TRBV19 with TRBJ2-3; the match to TRBD2 covers 7 bases. Per the germline V gene, CDR1 is LNHDA and CDR2 is SQIVND (reference sequence). This CDR3 is built from 14 residues. Trimming at V came to 7 bases and at J to 2 bases, leaving 6 bases not matched to a gene. CDR3 in DNA: TGTGCCAGTAAAAGCGGGGCGTACACAGATACGCAGTATTTT. Translated, it gives CASKSGAYTDTQYF.

This chain connects TRBV6-5 to TRBJ2-5; TRBD1 matches at 8 bases. The length of the CDR3 is 15 residues. The V segment lost 2 bases and the J segment 4 bases; nucleotides outside the gene matches: 6. CDR1 is MNHEY, CDR2 SVGAGI, per germline. The CDR3 here is CASSYRQGASETQYF. The DNA of the CDR3 is TGTGCCAGCAGTTACCGGCAGGGGGCCTCAGAGACCCAGTACTTC.

The gene calls are TRBV11-3 and TRBJ2-7; D remains ambiguous. This CDR3 region has 15 residues. Looked up from germline, CDR1 is SGHNT and CDR2 is YENEEA. Trimming shortened V by 3 bases and J by 2 bases, and 14 bases separated the two germline ends. CDR3 region: CASSFGGIPPYEQYF. DNA of the CDR3: TGTGCCAGCAGCTTCGGCGGCATACCTCCCTACGAGCAGTACTTC.

The J gene is TRBJ1-1, the V gene TRBV6-6; 7 positions match TRBD1. Trimming at V came to 6 bases and at J to 3 bases, leaving 7 bases not matched to a gene. CDR3 length: 14 residues. CDR1 is MNHNY and CDR2 is SVGAGI in the germline V gene (reference sequence). This chain's CDR3 is CASRGTVFDTEAFF. The CDR3, as DNA: TGTGCCAGCAGGGGGACAGTTTTCGACACTGAAGCTTTCTTT.

The chain links TRBV7-8 to TRBJ1-3; 9 bases align to TRBD1. V trimming: 5 bases; J trimming: 4 bases; junction bases outside the gene matches: 9. This CDR3 region has 16 residues. Germline loops: CDR1 SGHVS, CDR2 FQNEAQ. DNA of the CDR3: TGTGCCAGCAGCCACATAGAGGACAGGGGAGGAAACACCATATATTTT. This gives the protein CASSHIEDRGGNTIYF.

The V gene is TRBV18, the J gene TRBJ2-7, with D possibly matching TRBD2 (5 bases). CDR3 length: 14 residues. CDR1 is KGHSH, CDR2 LQKENI, per germline. Trimming shortened V by 8 bases and J by 0 bases, and 14 bases separated the two germline ends. The CDR3 region has the DNA TGTGCCAGCCGTACGGGGTGGAGCTCCTACGAGCAGTACTTC. Encoded protein: CASRTGWSSYEQYF.